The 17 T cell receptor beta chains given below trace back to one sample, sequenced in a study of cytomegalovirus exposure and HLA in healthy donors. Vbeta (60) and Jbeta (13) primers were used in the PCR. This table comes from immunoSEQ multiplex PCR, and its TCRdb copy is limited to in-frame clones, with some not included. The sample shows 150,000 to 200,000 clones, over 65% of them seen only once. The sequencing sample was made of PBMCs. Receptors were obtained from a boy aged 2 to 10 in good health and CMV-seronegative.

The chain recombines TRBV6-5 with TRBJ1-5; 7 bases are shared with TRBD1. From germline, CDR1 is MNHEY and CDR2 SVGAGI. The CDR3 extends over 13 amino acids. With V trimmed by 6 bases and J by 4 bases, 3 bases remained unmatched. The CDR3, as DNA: TGTGCCAGCAGGCAACAGGGGAATCAGCCCCAGCATTTT. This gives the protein CASRQQGNQPQHF.

In nucleotides, the CDR3 is TGTGCCAGTAGTATGGTCAGGTCTAACTATGGCTACACCTTC. Translating gives CASSMVRSNYGYTF. V and J are TRBV19 and TRBJ1-2; D gene unclear. The germline CDR1 and CDR2 sequences are LNHDA and SQIVND (reference sequence). This CDR3 is built from 14 residues. The V gene lost 3 bases and the J gene lost 0 bases, with 8 bases spanning the gap.

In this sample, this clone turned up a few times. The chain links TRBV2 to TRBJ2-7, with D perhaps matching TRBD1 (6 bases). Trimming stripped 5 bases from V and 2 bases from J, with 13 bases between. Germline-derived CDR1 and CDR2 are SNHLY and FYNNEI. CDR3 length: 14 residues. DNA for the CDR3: TGTGCCAGCAGTACCGGGACATTAGCCTACGAGCAGTACTTC. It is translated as CASSTGTLAYEQYF. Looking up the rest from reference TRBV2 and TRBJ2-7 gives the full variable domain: EPEVTQTPSHQVTQMGQEVILRCVPISNHLYFYWYRQILGQKVEFLVSFYNNEISEKSEIFDDQFSVERPDGSNFTLKIRSTKLEDSAMYFCASSTGTLAYEQYFGPGTRLTVT.

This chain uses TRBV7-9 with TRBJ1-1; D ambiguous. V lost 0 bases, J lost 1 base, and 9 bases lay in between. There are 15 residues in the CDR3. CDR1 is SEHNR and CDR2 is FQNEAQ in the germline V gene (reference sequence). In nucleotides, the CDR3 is TGTGCCAGCAGCTTAGCGACTACACAGAACACTGAAGCTTTCTTT. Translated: CASSLATTQNTEAFF.

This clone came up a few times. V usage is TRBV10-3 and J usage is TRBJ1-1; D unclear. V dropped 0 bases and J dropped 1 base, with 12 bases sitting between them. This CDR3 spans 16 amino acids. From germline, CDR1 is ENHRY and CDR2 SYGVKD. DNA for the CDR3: TGTGCCATCAGTGAGTCAATGAGGTTCGGGAACACTGAAGCTTTCTTT. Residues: CAISESMRFGNTEAFF.

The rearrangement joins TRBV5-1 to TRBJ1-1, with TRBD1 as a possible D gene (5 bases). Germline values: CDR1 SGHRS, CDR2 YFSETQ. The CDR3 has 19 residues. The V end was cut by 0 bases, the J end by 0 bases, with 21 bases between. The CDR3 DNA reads TGCGCCAGCAGCTTGGCCCCGGACGGGGGAGGCCTAATGAACACTGAAGCTTTCTTT. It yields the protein CASSLAPDGGGLMNTEAFF.

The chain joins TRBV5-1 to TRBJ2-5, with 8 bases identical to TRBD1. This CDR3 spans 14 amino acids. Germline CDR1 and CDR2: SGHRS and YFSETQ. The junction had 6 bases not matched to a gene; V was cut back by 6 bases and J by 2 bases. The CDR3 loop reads CASNLGQGQETQYF. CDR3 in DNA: TGCGCCAGCAACCTCGGACAGGGTCAAGAGACCCAGTACTTC.

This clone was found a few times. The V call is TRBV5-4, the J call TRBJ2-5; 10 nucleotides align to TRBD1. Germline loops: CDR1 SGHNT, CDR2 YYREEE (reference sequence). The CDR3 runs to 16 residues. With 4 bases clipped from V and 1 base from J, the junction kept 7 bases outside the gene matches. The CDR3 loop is CASSPGTGALQETQYF. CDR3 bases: TGTGCCAGCAGCCCCGGGACAGGGGCCCTCCAAGAGACCCAGTACTTC.

The CDR3, as DNA: TGTGCCAGCAGCCATGAGGGTAGCGGGGGCCAGGAGACCCAGTACTTC. Its protein is CASSHEGSGGQETQYF. The chain joins TRBV7-9 to TRBJ2-5, with 9 bases lining up with TRBD2. V shed 5 bases, J shed 5 bases, and the junction held 12 bases outside the gene matches. Germline values: CDR1 SEHNR, CDR2 FQNEAQ (reference sequence). This CDR3 comprises 16 residues.

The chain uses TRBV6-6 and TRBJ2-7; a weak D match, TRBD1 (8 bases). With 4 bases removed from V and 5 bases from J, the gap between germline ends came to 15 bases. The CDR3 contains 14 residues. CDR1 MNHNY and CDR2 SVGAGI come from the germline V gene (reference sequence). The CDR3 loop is CASSSQGGFHEQYF. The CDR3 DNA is TGTGCCAGCAGTTCACAGGGGGGGTTCCACGAGCAGTACTTC.

The CDR3 loop is CASSSRSNEQFF. CDR3 sequence (DNA): TGCGCCAGCAGCTCCCGGTCGAATGAGCAGTTCTTC. This chain uses TRBV4-1 with TRBJ2-1; D is ambiguous. With 5 bases removed from V and 7 bases from J, the gap between germline ends came to 9 bases. The CDR3 has 12 residues. Looked up from germline, CDR1 is MGHRA and CDR2 is YSYEKL.

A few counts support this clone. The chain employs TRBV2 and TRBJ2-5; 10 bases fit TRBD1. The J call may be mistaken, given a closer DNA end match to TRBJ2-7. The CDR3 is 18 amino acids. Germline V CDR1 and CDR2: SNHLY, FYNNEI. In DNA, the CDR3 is TGTGCCAGCAGTGGTGAAGGGGACAGGGGTTTTGGGTCCTACGAGCAGTACTTC. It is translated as CASSGEGDRGFGSYEQYF.

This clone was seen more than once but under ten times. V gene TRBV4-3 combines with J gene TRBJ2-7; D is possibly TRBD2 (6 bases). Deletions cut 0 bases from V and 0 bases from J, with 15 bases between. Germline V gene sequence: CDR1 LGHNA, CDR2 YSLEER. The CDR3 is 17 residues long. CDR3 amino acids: CASSQDIWAGSSYEQYF. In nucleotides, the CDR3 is TGCGCCAGCAGCCAAGATATTTGGGCGGGGAGCTCCTACGAGCAGTACTTC.

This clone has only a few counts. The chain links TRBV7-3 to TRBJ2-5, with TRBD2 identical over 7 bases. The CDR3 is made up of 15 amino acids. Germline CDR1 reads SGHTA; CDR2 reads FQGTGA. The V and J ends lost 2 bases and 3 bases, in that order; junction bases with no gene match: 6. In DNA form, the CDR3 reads TGTGCCAGCAGCTTAGCCGGGACTACAGAAGAGACCCAGTACTTC. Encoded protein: CASSLAGTTEETQYF.

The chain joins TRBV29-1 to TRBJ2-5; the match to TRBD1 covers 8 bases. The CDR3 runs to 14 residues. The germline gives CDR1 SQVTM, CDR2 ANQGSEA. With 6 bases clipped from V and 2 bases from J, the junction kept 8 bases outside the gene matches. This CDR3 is CSVLRTGYQETQYF. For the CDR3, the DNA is TGCAGCGTACTGAGGACAGGGTATCAAGAGACCCAGTACTTC.

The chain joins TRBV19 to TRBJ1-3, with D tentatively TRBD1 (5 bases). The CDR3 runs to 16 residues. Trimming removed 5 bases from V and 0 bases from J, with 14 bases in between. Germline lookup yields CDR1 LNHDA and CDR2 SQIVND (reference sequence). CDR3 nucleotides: TGTGCCAGTAGTTTACCTGGGACTTTCTCTGGAAACACCATATATTTT. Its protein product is CASSLPGTFSGNTIYF.

The CDR3 nucleotides read TGTGCCAGCAGCTCGACGACAGCGTTCCTCTATGGCTACACCTTC. It yields the protein CASSSTTAFLYGYTF. V gene TRBV7-9 combines with J gene TRBJ1-2; D may be TRBD1 (5 bases). Per germline, CDR1 SEHNR and CDR2 FQNEAQ (reference sequence). Deletions cut 4 bases from V and 4 bases from J, with 16 bases between. The length of the CDR3 is 15 residues.